The 20 T cell receptor beta chains in this list originate from one sample, sequenced in a study of cytomegalovirus exposure and HLA in healthy donors. The PCR had 60 Vbeta and 13 Jbeta primers. The data were produced by immunoSEQ multiplex PCR, yet TCRdb's version contains in-frame clones alone and is incomplete. The repertoire holds 200,000 to 250,000 clones, around 80% seen once, with roughly 2.5% in the top ten. Sequencing input: PBMCs. All receptors come from an older woman in good health and CMV-seropositive.

This clone was recorded only once. This chain connects TRBV5-4 to TRBJ2-5; 14 positions match TRBD2. J lost 5 bases, V lost 10 bases, and 4 bases had no gene match. The germline CDR1 and CDR2 sequences are SGHNT and YYREEE (reference sequence). CDR3 length: 13 amino acids. CDR3 protein: CAWGLAGDETQYF. The CDR3 DNA reads TGTGCCTGGGGACTAGCGGGAGATGAGACCCAGTACTTC.

The chain links TRBV19 to TRBJ2-4, with D possibly being TRBD2 (5 bases). The CDR3 has 14 amino acids. Germline loops: CDR1 LNHDA, CDR2 SQIVND (reference sequence). Trimming removed 2 bases at V and 9 bases at J, with 14 bases between. CDR3 nucleotides: TGTGCCAGTAGTATACGAACGGACTCTCCCATTCAGTACTTC. It is translated as CASSIRTDSPIQYF.

The chain recombines TRBV5-6 with TRBJ1-4; 7 nucleotides align to TRBD1. This CDR3 has 16 residues. The junction had 14 bases not matched to a gene; V was cut back by 4 bases and J by 8 bases. Germline lookup yields CDR1 SGHDT and CDR2 YYEEEE. The CDR3 spells CASSPGIGTEGEKLFF. CDR3 in DNA: TGTGCCAGCAGCCCGGGGATCGGGACAGAAGGCGAAAAACTGTTTTTT. The full variable domain, in which reference TRBV5-6 and TRBJ1-4 provide the parts outside the CDR3, is DAGVTQSPTHLIKTRGQQVTLRCSPKSGHDTVSWYQQALGQGPQFIFQYYEEEERQRGNFPDRFSGHQFPNYSSELNVNALLLGDSALYLCASSPGIGTEGEKLFFGSGTQLSVL.

This sequence joins TRBV30 and TRBJ1-4, with TRBD1 identical over 10 bases. This CDR3 contains 13 residues. V shed 5 bases, J shed 10 bases, and the junction held 7 bases outside the gene matches. CDR1 is GTSNPN, CDR2 SVGIG, per germline (reference sequence). In nucleotides, the CDR3 is TGTGCCTGGGGCCATCGGACAGGGGGAAAACTGTTTTTT. Translation: CAWGHRTGGKLFF.

J is TRBJ2-3 and V is TRBV6-6; TRBD2 matches 10 bases. V trimming: 7 bases; J trimming: 2 bases; junction bases outside the gene matches: 6. The CDR3 totals 15 residues. Per germline, CDR1 MNHNY and CDR2 SVGAGI (reference sequence). CDR3 residues: CASNQLAGFTDTQYF. CDR3 nucleotide sequence: TGTGCCAGCAACCAACTAGCGGGGTTCACAGATACGCAGTATTTT.

This clone showed up just once. V gene TRBV7-9 combines with J gene TRBJ2-3; 9 positions match TRBD2. There are 14 residues in the CDR3. V was clipped by 5 bases and J by 8 bases; unmatched bases: 8. Looked up from germline, CDR1 is SEHNR and CDR2 is FQNEAQ (reference sequence). The CDR3 DNA reads TGTGCCAGCAGCCGCCTGACTAGCGGCCTTACGCAGTATTTT. This codes for CASSRLTSGLTQYF.

This clone has just a few counts. The chain links TRBV5-5 to TRBJ1-3; 7 bases match TRBD1. Germline CDR1 and CDR2: SGHKS and YYEKEE (reference sequence). CDR3 length: 16 amino acids. V gave up 2 bases and J gave up 1 base; unmatched junction bases: 6. The CDR3, as DNA: TGTGCCAGCAGCTTTCCAACAGGGGCATCTGGAAACACCATATATTTT. Its protein is CASSFPTGASGNTIYF.

The chain recombines TRBV9 with TRBJ2-7; weak D call: TRBD1 (6 bases). The CDR3 spans 14 residues. Germline loops: CDR1 SGDLS, CDR2 YYNGEE. Trimming shortened V by 3 bases and J by 1 base, and 11 bases separated the two germline ends. The CDR3 loop reads CASSAPDRSYEQYF. The DNA of the CDR3 is TGTGCCAGCAGCGCACCCGACAGGTCCTACGAGCAGTACTTC.

The chain joins TRBV27 to TRBJ1-1; D may be TRBD1 (6 bases). The CDR3 has 15 residues. V was pared by 6 bases and J by 4 bases, with 18 bases between. CDR1 and CDR2 from the germline V gene are MNHEY and SMNVEV (reference sequence). The CDR3 region has the DNA TGTGCCAGCAGCCTCATCCGGGACAAGAGCACTGAAGCTTTCTTT. It codes for CASSLIRDKSTEAFF.

The chain combines TRBV15 with TRBJ2-7; no clear D. Trimming pared 5 bases from V and 6 bases from J, leaving 14 bases between. CDR1 LNHNV and CDR2 YYDKDF come from the germline V gene (reference sequence). The CDR3 is 13 amino acids. CDR3 nucleotide sequence: TGTGCCACCAGCCCCCGGCGGCACCGCGAGCAGTACTTC. The encoded protein is CATSPRRHREQYF.

The chain recombines TRBV7-9 with TRBJ1-3, with a possible D match to TRBD1 (6 bases). The length of the CDR3 is 11 residues. Trimming left V 11 bases short and J 9 bases short, with 14 bases between. CDR1 and CDR2 from the germline V gene are SEHNR and FQNEAQ (reference sequence). The CDR3 DNA follows: TGTGCCTCGAACAGGGAATCCACCATATATTTT. Its protein is CASNRESTIYF.

Regarding this clone: The same CDR3 arises from other DNA sequences in this sample as well. This chain uses TRBV18 with TRBJ2-3; 8 positions match TRBD1. The CDR3 length is 13 residues. V lost 5 bases to trimming and J lost 3 bases; unmatched junction nucleotides: 1. Germline V gene data show CDR1 as KGHSH and CDR2 as LQKENI. The CDR3 loop reads CASSGQGTDTQYF. CDR3 nucleotides: TGTGCCAGCTCAGGACAGGGAACAGATACGCAGTATTTT.

This clone was counted between two and nine times. This chain connects TRBV30 to TRBJ2-1; D is possibly TRBD2 (5 bases). This CDR3 spans 12 amino acids. Germline assignment: CDR1 GTSNPN and CDR2 SVGIG (reference sequence). Trimming stripped 2 bases from V and 12 bases from J, with 14 bases between. The CDR3 here is CAWSRSYGVQFF. The CDR3 DNA sequence: TGTGCCTGGAGTCGGTCCTACGGGGTGCAGTTCTTC. The full variable domain, rest sourced from reference TRBV30 and TRBJ2-1, is SQTIHQWPATLVQPVGSPLSLECTVEGTSNPNLYWYRQAAGRGLQLLFYSVGIGQISSEVPQNLSASRPQDRQFILSSKKLLLSDSGFYLCAWSRSYGVQFFGPGTRLTVL.

The chain joins TRBV5-1 to TRBJ2-1; 9 bases fit TRBD2. The CDR3 is made up of 15 amino acids. The germline gives CDR1 SGHRS, CDR2 YFSETQ. V lost 3 bases, J lost 8 bases, and 9 bases stayed unmatched. CDR3 coding DNA: TGCGCCAGCAGCTACCGGGGAGCGGGAGGAGATGAGCAGTTCTTC. Protein: CASSYRGAGGDEQFF.

This chain joins TRBV6-5 and TRBJ1-4; unclear D gene. CDR1 is MNHEY and CDR2 is SVGAGI in the germline V gene. The CDR3 length is 16 residues. The germline V and J ends were trimmed by 0 bases and 5 bases, with 13 bases remaining between them. The CDR3 DNA follows: TGTGCCAGCAGTTACTCGATAACAGCCCACAATGAAAAACTGTTTTTT. As protein: CASSYSITAHNEKLFF.

The chain employs TRBV4-3 and TRBJ2-1; 10 positions agree with TRBD2. The V gene end was trimmed by 0 bases and the J gene end by 12 bases; junction bases not matched to a gene: 14. Germline CDR1 LGHNA, CDR2 YSLEER. The CDR3 length is 17 residues. CDR3 residues: CASSQDRWTSGALGQFF. The CDR3 nucleotides are TGCGCCAGCAGCCAAGATCGATGGACTAGCGGCGCCTTGGGGCAGTTCTTC.

The V call is TRBV30, the J call TRBJ2-3; D unclear. Trimming stripped 1 base from V and 4 bases from J, with 12 bases between. This CDR3 is 14 amino acids long. The germline gives CDR1 GTSNPN, CDR2 SVGIG (reference sequence). The CDR3 reads CAWSASGRPDTQYF. CDR3 nucleotide sequence: TGTGCCTGGAGTGCGTCAGGTAGGCCAGATACGCAGTATTTT.

The rearrangement uses TRBV27 and TRBJ2-3; weak D call: TRBD2 (6 bases). CDR3 length equals 17 residues. V was cut by 0 bases and J by 4 bases, with 17 bases left in between. CDR1 is MNHEY and CDR2 is SMNVEV in the germline V gene (reference sequence). The CDR3 sequence is CASSLSTASDKSDTQYF. The CDR3 nucleotides read TGTGCCAGCAGTTTATCGACGGCTAGCGATAAGTCAGATACGCAGTATTTT.

The rearrangement links TRBV18 to TRBJ2-7; TRBD1 agrees at 7 bases. The junction had 5 bases not matched to a gene; V was cut back by 2 bases and J by 4 bases. CDR3 length equals 14 residues. Germline V gives CDR1 KGHSH, CDR2 LQKENI. The CDR3 reads CASSPDRDVYEQYF. The CDR3 DNA reads as TGTGCCAGCTCACCAGACAGGGACGTATACGAGCAGTACTTC.

The rearrangement uses TRBV7-2 and TRBJ2-7; TRBD1 might be the D (6 bases). Germline V gene lookup returns CDR1 SGHTA and CDR2 FQGNSA. Trimming took off 7 bases at V and 7 bases at J, with 20 bases between the two ends. CDR3 length: 14 amino acids. The CDR3 sequence: CASTQYRVQREQYF. The CDR3 region has the DNA TGTGCCAGCACCCAGTACAGGGTACAGAGGGAGCAGTACTTC.